Listed here are 2 T cell receptor beta chains from one sample, sequenced in a study of shared clonotypes between healthy human individuals. Here immunoSEQ multiplex PCR was the method, and the copy in TCRdb shows in-frame clones only, minus some. Of fewer than 1.8 million clones in the sample, approximately 98.5% were seen once. Source material: naive CD4+ T cells sorted from blood. Subset reported: CD45RA+ positively selected. The receptor set was obtained from a man under 40 in good health.

V and J are TRBV28 and TRBJ2-7, with 7 bases matching TRBD2. V shed 6 bases, J shed 1 base, and the junction held 9 bases outside the gene matches. CDR1 and CDR2 (germline): MDHEN, SYDVKM. This CDR3 has 15 amino acids. The CDR3 reads CASRPRGTTSYEQYF. CDR3 bases: TGTGCCAGCAGGCCAAGAGGGACTACATCCTACGAGCAGTACTTC. Complete variable domain (other parts from reference TRBV28 and TRBJ2-7): DVKVTQSSRYLVKRTGEKVFLECVQDMDHENMFWYRQDPGLGLRLIYFSYDVKMKEKGDIPEGYSVSREKKERFSLILESASTNQTSMYLCASRPRGTTSYEQYFGPGTRLTVT.

This chain connects TRBV7-6 to TRBJ2-7; TRBD2 agrees at 7 bases. Germline CDR1 SGHVS, CDR2 FNYEAQ. The J segment lost 7 bases and the V segment lost 6 bases, leaving 15 bases of the junction unmatched. The CDR3 length is 15 residues. The CDR3: CASSRLGPAGSEQYF. Here the CDR3 DNA reads TGTGCCAGCAGTCGCCTCGGGCCAGCGGGAAGTGAGCAGTACTTC.